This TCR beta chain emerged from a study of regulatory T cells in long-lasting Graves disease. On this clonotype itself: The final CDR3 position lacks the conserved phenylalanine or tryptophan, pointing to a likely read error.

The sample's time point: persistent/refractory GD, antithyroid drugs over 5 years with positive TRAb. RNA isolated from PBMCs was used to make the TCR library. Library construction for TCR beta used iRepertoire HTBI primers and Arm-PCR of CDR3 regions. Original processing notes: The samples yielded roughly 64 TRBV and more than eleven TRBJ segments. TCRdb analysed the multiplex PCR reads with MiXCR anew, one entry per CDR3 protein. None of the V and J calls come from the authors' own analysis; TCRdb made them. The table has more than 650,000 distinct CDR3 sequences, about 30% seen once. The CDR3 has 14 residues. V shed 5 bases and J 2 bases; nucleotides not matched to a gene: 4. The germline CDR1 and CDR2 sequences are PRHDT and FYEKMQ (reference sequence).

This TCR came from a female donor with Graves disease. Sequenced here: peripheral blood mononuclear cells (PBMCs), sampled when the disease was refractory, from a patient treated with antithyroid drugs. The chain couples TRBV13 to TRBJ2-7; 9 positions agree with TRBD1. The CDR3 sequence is CASSMTGGAYEQYS. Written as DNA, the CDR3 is TGTGCCAGCAGCATGACAGGGGGGGCCTACGAGCAGTACTCC.